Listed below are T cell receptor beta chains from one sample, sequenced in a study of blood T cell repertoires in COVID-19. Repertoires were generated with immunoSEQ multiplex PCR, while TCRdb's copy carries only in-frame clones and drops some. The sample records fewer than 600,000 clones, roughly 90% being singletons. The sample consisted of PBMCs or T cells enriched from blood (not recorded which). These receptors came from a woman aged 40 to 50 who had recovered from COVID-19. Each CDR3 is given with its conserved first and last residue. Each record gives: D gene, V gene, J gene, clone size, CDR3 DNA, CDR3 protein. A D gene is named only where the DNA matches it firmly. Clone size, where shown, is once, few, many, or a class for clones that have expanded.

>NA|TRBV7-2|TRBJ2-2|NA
TGTGCCAGCAGCTTAGAGGGGCACACCGGGGAGCTGTTTTTT
CASSLEGHTGELFF
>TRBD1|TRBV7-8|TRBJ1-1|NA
TGTGCCAGCAGCTCCAGAGACGCAGGGGGCACTGAAGCTTTCTTT
CASSSRDAGGTEAFF
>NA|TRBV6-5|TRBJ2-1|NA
TGTGCCAGCAGCCCGGGACAAACATACAATGAGCAGTTCTTC
CASSPGQTYNEQFF
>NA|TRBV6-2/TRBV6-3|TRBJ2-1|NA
TGTGCCAGCAGTGGGCGTGGTGAGCAGTTCTTC
CASSGRGEQFF
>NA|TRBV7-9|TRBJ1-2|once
TGTGCCAGCAGCCCGGGAGCGGTCTACACCTTC
CASSPGAVYTF
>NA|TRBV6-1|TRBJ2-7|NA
TGTGCCAGCAGTGATACCCGCCTAAGCGAGCAGTACTTC
CASSDTRLSEQYF
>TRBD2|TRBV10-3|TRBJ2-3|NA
TGTGCCATCGGCCGGGTGACTAGCGGTAGAGATACGCAGTATTTT
CAIGRVTSGRDTQYF
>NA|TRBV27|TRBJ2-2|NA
TGTGCCACCAGACTTTACGCCGGGGAGCTGTTTTTT
CATRLYAGELFF
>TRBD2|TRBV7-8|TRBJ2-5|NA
TGTGCCAGCAGTTTGGGATGGACTAGCGGCAAAGAGACCCAGTACTTC
CASSLGWTSGKETQYF
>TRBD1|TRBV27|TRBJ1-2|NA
TGTGCCAGCAGCTATCGGACAGGGTGGTATGGCTACACCTTC
CASSYRTGWYGYTF
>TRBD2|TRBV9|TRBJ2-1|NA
TGTGCCAGCAGCGCCTGGGGCGGGAGGGCCGGCAATGAGCAGTTCTTC
CASSAWGGRAGNEQFF
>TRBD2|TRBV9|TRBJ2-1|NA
TGTGCCAGCAGCGTAGGGTCTAGCGGGAGAATAGGTGAGCAGTTCTTC
CASSVGSSGRIGEQFF
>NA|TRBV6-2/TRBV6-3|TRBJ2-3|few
TGTGCCAGCAGTTACGAACTAAACAGGGTTGGAGATACGCAGTATTTT
CASSYELNRVGDTQYF
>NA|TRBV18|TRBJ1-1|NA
TGTGCCAGCTCACCAGCGAACAGCTACAACACTGAAGCTTTCTTT
CASSPANSYNTEAFF
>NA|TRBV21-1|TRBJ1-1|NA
TGTGCCAGCAGCAAAGCGGAGTCGCCTACTCTCTTT
CASSKAESPTLF
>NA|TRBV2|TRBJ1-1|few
TGTGCCAGCAGTGTGACAGGTCCCGACACTGAAGCTTTCTTT
CASSVTGPDTEAFF
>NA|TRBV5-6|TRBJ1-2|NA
TGTGCCAGCAGCTTGGTAGGGGATGGCTACACCTTC
CASSLVGDGYTF
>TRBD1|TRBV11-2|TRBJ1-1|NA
TGTGCCAGCAGTTACTCAGGGGGCGTGAACACTGAAGCTTTCTTT
CASSYSGGVNTEAFF
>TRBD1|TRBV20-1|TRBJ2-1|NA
TGCAGTGCCGTGGACAGGGAGATACAGTTCTTC
CSAVDREIQFF
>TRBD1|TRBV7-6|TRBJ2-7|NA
TGTGCCAGCAGCGTCGGGACAGACTTCTCCTACGAGCAGTACTTC
CASSVGTDFSYEQYF
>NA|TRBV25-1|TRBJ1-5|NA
TGTGCCAGCAGTGAGGAGGGGGGGCATCAGCCCCAGCATTTT
CASSEEGGHQPQHF
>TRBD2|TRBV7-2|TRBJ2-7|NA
TGTGCCAGCACCGAATTTAGCGGGAGAGCTTTCGAGCAGTACTTC
CASTEFSGRAFEQYF
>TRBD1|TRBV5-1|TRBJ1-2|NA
TGCGCCAGCAGCTTGGGACAGGGTGGCGGCTACACCTTC
CASSLGQGGGYTF
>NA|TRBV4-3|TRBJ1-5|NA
TGCGCCAGCAGCCCAGGAGGCCAGGGGCATCAGCCCCAGCATTTT
CASSPGGQGHQPQHF
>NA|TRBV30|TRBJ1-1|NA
TGTGCCTGGAGTAGGATAACGGGGACTGAAGCTTTCTTT
CAWSRITGTEAFF
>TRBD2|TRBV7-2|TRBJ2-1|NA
TGTGCCAGTGGTAGGCCGAGAGCGGGAGCCTACAATGAGCAGTTCTTC
CASGRPRAGAYNEQFF
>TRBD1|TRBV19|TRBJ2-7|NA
TGTGCCAGTAGTGCATACAGGGGAAGCGAGCAGTACTTC
CASSAYRGSEQYF
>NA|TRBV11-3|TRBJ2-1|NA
TGTGCCAGCAGCTTAGCAGCGGAGTACAATGAGCAGTTCTTC
CASSLAAEYNEQFF
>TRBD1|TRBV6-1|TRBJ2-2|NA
TGTGCCAGCAGTGAACTGACAGGGGGTGACGGGGAGCTGTTTTTT
CASSELTGGDGELFF
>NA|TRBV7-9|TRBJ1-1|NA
TGTGCCAGCAGATCCACGGGGGGCAGGGAGAACACTGAAGCTTTCTTT
CASRSTGGRENTEAFF
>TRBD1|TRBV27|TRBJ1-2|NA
TGTGCCAGCAGCCCGGACAGGGGAAGTGGCTACACCTTC
CASSPDRGSGYTF
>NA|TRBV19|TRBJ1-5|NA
TGTGCCACTAAGGACAGAGGTAAGCATCAGCCCCAGCATTTT
CATKDRGKHQPQHF
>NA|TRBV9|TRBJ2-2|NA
TGTGCCAGCAGCGTAGTGGCGGGAATTAACACCGGGGAGCTGTTTTTT
CASSVVAGINTGELFF
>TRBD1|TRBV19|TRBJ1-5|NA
TGTGCCAGTAGTATAGAGAGACAGGGTGATCAGCCCCAGCATTTT
CASSIERQGDQPQHF
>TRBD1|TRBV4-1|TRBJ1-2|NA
TGCGCCAGCAGCCAGGCCGGGACAGTCCGTTATGGCTACACCTTC
CASSQAGTVRYGYTF
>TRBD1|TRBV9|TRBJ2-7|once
TGTGCCAGCAGTCTAGGGACAGATCTAATCTACGAGCAGTACTTC
CASSLGTDLIYEQYF
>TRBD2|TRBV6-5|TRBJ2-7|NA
TGTGCCAGCACCGGACTAGCGGCCCTTTACGAGCAGTACTTC
CASTGLAALYEQYF
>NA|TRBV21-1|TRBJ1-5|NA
TGTGCCAGCAGCCCACCCGGTCGGGCCACGGGGGATCAGCCCCAGCATTTT
CASSPPGRATGDQPQHF
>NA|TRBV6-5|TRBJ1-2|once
TGTGCCAGCAGTCCTAGGGGCCAGGCTAACTATGGCTACACCTTC
CASSPRGQANYGYTF
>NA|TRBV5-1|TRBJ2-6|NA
TGCGCCAGCAGCTTGGAACTGACTGGGGCCAACGTCCTGACTTTC
CASSLELTGANVLTF
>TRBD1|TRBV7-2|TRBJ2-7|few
TGTGCCAGCAGCTCCCGGGACAGGAGTTCCTACGAGCAGTACTTC
CASSSRDRSSYEQYF
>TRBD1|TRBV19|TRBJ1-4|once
TGTGCCAGTAGTATGTCTACAGGGGGGGGATTTGAAAAACTGTTTTTT
CASSMSTGGGFEKLFF
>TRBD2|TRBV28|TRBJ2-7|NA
TGTGCCACCACGGGGGGGTACGAGCAGTACTTC
CATTGGYEQYF
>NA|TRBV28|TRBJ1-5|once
TGTGCCAGCAGTCCCCCCTTGTTGGGTCAGGGTTCCCTTTATAGCAATCAGCCCCAGCATTTT
CASSPPLLGQGSLYSNQPQHF
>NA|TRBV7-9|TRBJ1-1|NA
TGTGCCAGCAGCTTTACGGACTTAACTGAAGCTTTCTTT
CASSFTDLTEAFF